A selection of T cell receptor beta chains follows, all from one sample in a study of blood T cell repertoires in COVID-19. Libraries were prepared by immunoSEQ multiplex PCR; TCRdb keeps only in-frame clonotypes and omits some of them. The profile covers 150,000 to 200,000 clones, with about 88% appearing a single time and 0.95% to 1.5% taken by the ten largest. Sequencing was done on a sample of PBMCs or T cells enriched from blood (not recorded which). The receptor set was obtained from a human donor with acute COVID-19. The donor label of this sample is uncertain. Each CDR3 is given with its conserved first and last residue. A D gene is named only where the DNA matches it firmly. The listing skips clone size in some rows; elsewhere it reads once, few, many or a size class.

cdr3_aa: CASSSFRGQGNRYEQYF
cdr3_nt: TGTGCCAGCAGTTCCTTTAGGGGACAGGGGAATCGCTACGAGCAGTACTTC
clone_size: -
j_call: TRBJ2-7
d_call: TRBD1
v_call: TRBV5-4

cdr3_aa: CASSFGQGEAFF
cdr3_nt: TGTGCCAGCAGCTTCGGACAGGGAGAAGCTTTCTTT
clone_size: -
j_call: TRBJ1-1
d_call: TRBD1
v_call: TRBV11-3

cdr3_aa: CASSGGGDNEQFF
cdr3_nt: TGTGCCAGCTCCGGCGGGGGGGATAATGAGCAGTTCTTC
clone_size: -
j_call: TRBJ2-1
d_call: TRBD2
v_call: TRBV13

cdr3_aa: CASSRLAGGSSGANVLTF
cdr3_nt: TGTGCCAGCAGCAGGCTAGCGGGGGGGAGCTCTGGGGCCAACGTCCTGACTTTC
clone_size: -
j_call: TRBJ2-6
d_call: TRBD2
v_call: TRBV2

cdr3_aa: CASNPRARGGHNSPLHF
cdr3_nt: TGTGCCAGCAACCCAAGGGCCAGGGGTGGGCATAATTCACCCCTCCACTTT
clone_size: -
j_call: TRBJ1-6
d_call: -
v_call: TRBV2

cdr3_aa: CAWTGPPMNTEAFF
cdr3_nt: TGTGCCTGGACAGGGCCCCCAATGAACACTGAAGCTTTCTTT
clone_size: -
j_call: TRBJ1-1
d_call: -
v_call: TRBV30

cdr3_aa: CASSSGQGIGTGELFF
cdr3_nt: TGTGCCAGCAGCTCGGGACAGGGGATTGGAACCGGGGAGCTGTTTTTT
clone_size: -
j_call: TRBJ2-2
d_call: TRBD1
v_call: TRBV7-3

cdr3_aa: CATSDFSVGGEQFF
cdr3_nt: TGTGCCACCAGTGATTTCTCGGTCGGGGGTGAGCAGTTCTTC
clone_size: -
j_call: TRBJ2-1
d_call: -
v_call: TRBV24-1

cdr3_aa: CASRLAGGNTDTQYF
cdr3_nt: TGTGCCAGCAGGCTAGCGGGGGGCAACACAGATACGCAGTATTTT
clone_size: -
j_call: TRBJ2-3
d_call: TRBD2
v_call: TRBV27

cdr3_aa: CASSQDRAGIGTEAFF
cdr3_nt: TGCGCCAGCAGCCAAGACCGGGCAGGGATAGGCACTGAAGCTTTCTTT
clone_size: -
j_call: TRBJ1-1
d_call: -
v_call: TRBV4-1

cdr3_aa: CASNAQGDTEAFF
cdr3_nt: TGTGCCAGCAATGCACAGGGTGACACTGAAGCTTTCTTT
clone_size: -
j_call: TRBJ1-1
d_call: -
v_call: TRBV7-2

cdr3_aa: CAWIEGGMAINEQFF
cdr3_nt: TGTGCCTGGATCGAAGGGGGTATGGCGATCAATGAGCAGTTCTTC
clone_size: -
j_call: TRBJ2-1
d_call: -
v_call: TRBV30

cdr3_aa: CASSSYKDSSGNTIYF
cdr3_nt: TGTGCCAGCAGCTCTTATAAGGACAGCTCTGGAAACACCATATATTTT
clone_size: few
j_call: TRBJ1-3
d_call: -
v_call: TRBV7-6

cdr3_aa: CASSFGTGGYTF
cdr3_nt: TGTGCCAGCAGCTTTGGGACAGGCGGCTACACCTTC
clone_size: -
j_call: TRBJ1-2
d_call: TRBD1
v_call: TRBV7-9

cdr3_aa: CASRTGQGNSPLHF
cdr3_nt: TGTGCCAGCAGGACGGGACAGGGGAATTCACCCCTCCACTTT
clone_size: -
j_call: TRBJ1-6
d_call: -
v_call: TRBV21-1

cdr3_aa: CASSFPTGGATDTQYF
cdr3_nt: TGTGCCAGCAGCTTCCCTACAGGGGGCGCAACAGATACGCAGTATTTT
clone_size: -
j_call: TRBJ2-3
d_call: TRBD1
v_call: TRBV7-9

cdr3_aa: CASSPLRVNNEQFF
cdr3_nt: TGTGCCAGCTCACCCCTCAGGGTTAACAATGAGCAGTTCTTC
clone_size: -
j_call: TRBJ2-1
d_call: -
v_call: TRBV18

cdr3_aa: CASSLAPTGNTIYF
cdr3_nt: TGTGCCAGCAGCTTAGCCCCAACTGGAAACACCATATATTTT
clone_size: few
j_call: TRBJ1-3
d_call: -
v_call: TRBV11-2

cdr3_aa: CASSFRGIPSPGGEQYF
cdr3_nt: TGTGCCAGCAGCTTCAGGGGAATACCTAGTCCGGGAGGCGAGCAGTACTTC
clone_size: -
j_call: TRBJ2-7
d_call: -
v_call: TRBV5-6

cdr3_aa: CASSPNRGLTYEQYF
cdr3_nt: TGTGCCAGCAGCCCGAACAGGGGCCTTACCTACGAGCAGTACTTC
clone_size: few
j_call: TRBJ2-7
d_call: TRBD1
v_call: TRBV7-9

cdr3_aa: CASSEKQGGHGYTF
cdr3_nt: TGTGCCAGCAGTGAAAAACAGGGGGGGCATGGCTACACCTTC
clone_size: -
j_call: TRBJ1-2
d_call: TRBD1
v_call: TRBV2

cdr3_aa: CSAKGGRGDTDTQYF
cdr3_nt: TGCAGCGCCAAGGGAGGGAGGGGGGACACAGATACGCAGTATTTT
clone_size: -
j_call: TRBJ2-3
d_call: -
v_call: TRBV29-1

cdr3_aa: CASSFQGAEETQYF
cdr3_nt: TGCGCCAGCAGCTTCCAGGGGGCGGAAGAGACCCAGTACTTC
clone_size: -
j_call: TRBJ2-5
d_call: TRBD1
v_call: TRBV5-1

cdr3_aa: CAWSPNLHGQGYEQYF
cdr3_nt: TGTGCCTGGAGTCCTAACCTCCACGGACAGGGCTACGAGCAGTACTTC
clone_size: -
j_call: TRBJ2-7
d_call: TRBD1
v_call: TRBV30

cdr3_aa: CASSPDGGSYTF
cdr3_nt: TGTGCCAGCAGTCCGGACGGAGGAAGCTACACCTTC
clone_size: -
j_call: TRBJ1-2
d_call: -
v_call: TRBV27

cdr3_aa: CASSLVGGGADTQYF
cdr3_nt: TGTGCCAGCAGCTTAGTCGGCGGGGGGGCCGATACGCAGTATTTT
clone_size: -
j_call: TRBJ2-3
d_call: TRBD2
v_call: TRBV11-1

cdr3_aa: CASSSQGDTEAFF
cdr3_nt: TGTGCCAGCAGTTCACAGGGGGACACTGAAGCTTTCTTT
clone_size: few
j_call: TRBJ1-1
d_call: TRBD1
v_call: TRBV6-5

cdr3_aa: CASSFSRDTLQPQHF
cdr3_nt: TGTGCCAGCAGCTTTTCCCGGGACACCCTCCAACCCCAGCATTTT
clone_size: -
j_call: TRBJ1-5
d_call: -
v_call: TRBV7-8

cdr3_aa: CASSPGQTAIYGYTF
cdr3_nt: TGTGCCAGCAGCCCGGGACAAACCGCGATCTATGGCTACACCTTC
clone_size: once
j_call: TRBJ1-2
d_call: -
v_call: TRBV3-1/TRBV3-2

cdr3_aa: CARQGLAFYNEQFF
cdr3_nt: TGTGCCAGACAAGGACTAGCTTTTTACAATGAGCAGTTCTTC
clone_size: -
j_call: TRBJ2-1
d_call: TRBD2
v_call: TRBV11-3

cdr3_aa: CASVRTGLTKGYTF
cdr3_nt: TGTGCCAGCGTAAGGACAGGGCTTACCAAAGGCTACACCTTC
clone_size: -
j_call: TRBJ1-2
d_call: TRBD1
v_call: TRBV6-5

cdr3_aa: CASSQGPQGSGETQYF
cdr3_nt: TGCGCCAGCAGCCAGGGGCCACAGGGTTCGGGGGAGACCCAGTACTTC
clone_size: -
j_call: TRBJ2-5
d_call: -
v_call: TRBV4-1

cdr3_aa: CASSQTWRSSSYEQYF
cdr3_nt: TGTGCCAGCAGCCAAACCTGGCGGAGTAGCTCCTACGAGCAGTACTTC
clone_size: -
j_call: TRBJ2-7
d_call: -
v_call: TRBV28

cdr3_aa: CASSIGTLNSPLHF
cdr3_nt: TGTGCCAGCAGCATCGGGACACTAAATTCACCCCTCCACTTT
clone_size: -
j_call: TRBJ1-6
d_call: -
v_call: TRBV7-3

cdr3_aa: CASSLQAHNSPLHF
cdr3_nt: TGCGCCAGCAGCTTACAGGCTCATAATTCACCCCTCCACTTT
clone_size: once
j_call: TRBJ1-6
d_call: -
v_call: TRBV5-1

cdr3_aa: CASSHSGDDGYTF
cdr3_nt: TGTGCCAGCAGCCACTCAGGGGATGATGGCTACACCTTC
clone_size: -
j_call: TRBJ1-2
d_call: -
v_call: TRBV12-3/TRBV12-4

cdr3_aa: CASSLGGSLGTDTQYF
cdr3_nt: TGTGCCAGCAGCTTGGGGGGCAGTCTAGGGACAGATACGCAGTATTTT
clone_size: once
j_call: TRBJ2-3
d_call: -
v_call: TRBV5-8

cdr3_aa: CASSSLAGGTDTQYF
cdr3_nt: TGTGCCAGCAGCTCCTTAGCGGGGGGGACAGATACGCAGTATTTT
clone_size: -
j_call: TRBJ2-3
d_call: TRBD2
v_call: TRBV7-3

cdr3_aa: CASSAPGTGKSPLHF
cdr3_nt: TGTGCCAGCAGCGCCCCCGGGACAGGGAAATCACCCCTCCACTTT
clone_size: -
j_call: TRBJ1-6
d_call: TRBD1
v_call: TRBV7-2

cdr3_aa: CASQIGGGNTGELFF
cdr3_nt: TGTGCCTCCCAGATAGGGGGGGGCAACACCGGGGAGCTGTTTTTT
clone_size: -
j_call: TRBJ2-2
d_call: -
v_call: TRBV10-3

cdr3_aa: CASSRRTSAETQYF
cdr3_nt: TGTGCCAGCAGCCGCCGGACTAGCGCAGAGACCCAGTACTTC
clone_size: -
j_call: TRBJ2-5
d_call: TRBD2
v_call: TRBV3-1/TRBV3-2

cdr3_aa: CSAESGQLPEAFF
cdr3_nt: TGCAGCGCGGAATCTGGACAGCTGCCTGAAGCTTTCTTT
clone_size: -
j_call: TRBJ1-1
d_call: -
v_call: TRBV29-1